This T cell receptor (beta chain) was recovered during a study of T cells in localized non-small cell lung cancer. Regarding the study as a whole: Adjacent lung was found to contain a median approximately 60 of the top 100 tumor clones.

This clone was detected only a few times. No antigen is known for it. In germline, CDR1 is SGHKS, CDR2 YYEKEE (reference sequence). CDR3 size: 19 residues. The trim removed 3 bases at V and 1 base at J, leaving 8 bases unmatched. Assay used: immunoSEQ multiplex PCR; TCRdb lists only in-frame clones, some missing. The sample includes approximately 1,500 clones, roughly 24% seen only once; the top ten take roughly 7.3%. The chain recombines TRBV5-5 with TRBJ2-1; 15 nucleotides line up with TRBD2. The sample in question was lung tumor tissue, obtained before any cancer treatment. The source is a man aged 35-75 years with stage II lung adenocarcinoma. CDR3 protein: CASSSQPGLAGGSYNEQFF. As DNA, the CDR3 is TGTGCCAGCAGCTCACAGCCGGGACTAGCGGGGGGTTCCTACAATGAGCAGTTCTTC. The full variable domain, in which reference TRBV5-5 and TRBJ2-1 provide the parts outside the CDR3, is DAGVTQSPTHLIKTRGQQVTLRCSPISGHKSVSWYQQVLGQGPQFIFQYYEKEERGRGNFPDRFSARQFPNYSSELNVNALLLGDSALYLCASSSQPGLAGGSYNEQFFGPGTRLTVL.